These 21 T cell receptor beta chains were all obtained from the same sample, sequenced in a study of T cell responses to AZD1222 COVID-19 vaccine. Generated by immunoSEQ multiplex PCR, the TCRdb table keeps only in-frame clones and is missing some. The table includes 100,000 or so clones, 88% detected once. The specimen was peripheral blood, collected on day 0 of AZD1222 vaccination. The receptors originated from an adult in good health.

Within the sample, this clone is medium-sized. The CDR3 loop is CASSQSAETQYF. The CDR3 coding sequence is TGTGCCAGCAGTCAGTCCGCGGAGACCCAGTACTTC. The rearrangement joins TRBV28 to TRBJ2-5; D unclear. The germline CDR1 and CDR2 sequences are MDHEN and SYDVKM. The CDR3 sequence is 12 residues long. Trimming took 5 bases from V and 5 from J, leaving 9 bases between them.

The rearrangement uses TRBV27 and TRBJ1-4; 7 positions agree with TRBD1. CDR1 MNHEY and CDR2 SMNVEV come from the germline V gene (reference sequence). V gave up 4 bases and J gave up 0 bases; unmatched junction bases: 5. The CDR3 spans 16 residues. In DNA form, the CDR3 reads TGTGCCAGCAGTTACTACAGGGGAGCAACTAATGAAAAACTGTTTTTT. Amino acid sequence: CASSYYRGATNEKLFF.

The chain recombines TRBV6-1 with TRBJ1-5; the D is unclear. Per the germline V gene, CDR1 is MNHNS and CDR2 is SASEGT. The CDR3 extends over 11 amino acids. Trimming removed 2 bases from V and 11 bases from J, with 7 bases in between. CDR3 protein: CASSELGSQHF. CDR3 coding DNA: TGTGCCAGCAGTGAATTAGGGTCCCAGCATTTT.

CDR3 bases: TGTGCCAGTAGTGTCCACCGGGACGGCAATAATTCACCCCTCCACTTT. Translated, it gives CASSVHRDGNNSPLHF. V and J are TRBV19 and TRBJ1-6, with TRBD1 as a possible D gene (5 bases). V was clipped by 5 bases and J by 5 bases, with 16 bases between them. The CDR3 totals 16 residues. Germline lookup yields CDR1 LNHDA and CDR2 SQIVND (reference sequence).

The chain employs TRBV28 and TRBJ2-4; D may be TRBD1 (6 bases). Trimming took off 4 bases at V and 0 bases at J, with 10 bases between the two ends. Germline loops: CDR1 MDHEN, CDR2 SYDVKM. The CDR3 has 15 residues. CDR3 region: CASSYGGLAKNIQYF. Written as DNA, the CDR3 is TGTGCCAGCAGTTATGGGGGCCTAGCCAAAAACATTCAGTACTTC.

The V and J genes are TRBV12-3 or TRBV12-4 and TRBJ2-3, with 8 nucleotides matching TRBD2. This CDR3 has 13 amino acids. J lost 2 bases, V lost 6 bases, and 1 base had no gene match. In DNA, the CDR3 is TGTGCCAGCAGGACTAGCGCCACAGATACGCAGTATTTT. It codes for CASRTSATDTQYF.

The CDR3 region has the DNA TGTGCCAGCAGTGATGTGGGGTCTGGGGCCAACGTCCTGACTTTC. Translation: CASSDVGSGANVLTF. The genes are TRBV2 and TRBJ2-6; D is ambiguous. CDR1 SNHLY and CDR2 FYNNEI come from the germline V gene. This CDR3 is 15 amino acids long. V gave up 3 bases and J gave up 1 base, with 7 bases separating them.

This clone was found once. The chain carries TRBV5-1 and TRBJ1-2; 7 bases fit TRBD1. Germline V gene lookup returns CDR1 SGHRS and CDR2 YFSETQ. The CDR3 totals 15 residues. V shed 4 bases and J 2 bases; nucleotides not matched to a gene: 8. In DNA form, the CDR3 reads TGCGCCAGCAGCCCCAGAACGGGACAGAACTATGGCTACACCTTC. Protein sequence: CASSPRTGQNYGYTF.

V and J are TRBV19 and TRBJ1-5; D perhaps matches TRBD1 (6 bases). Between the trimmed V and J ends, which lost 6 bases and 2 bases, there was a span of 14 bases. Germline loops: CDR1 LNHDA, CDR2 SQIVND (reference sequence). The CDR3 sequence is 15 residues long. CDR3 protein: CASRQGNSGNQPQHF. The CDR3 DNA sequence: TGTGCCAGTAGGCAGGGGAACAGTGGCAATCAGCCCCAGCATTTT.

This clone was observed once. The chain is built from TRBV9 and TRBJ2-5; D is possibly TRBD1 (7 bases). V lost 0 bases and J 5 bases, leaving 11 bases between the germline ends. CDR1 is SGDLS and CDR2 is YYNGEE in the germline V gene. The length of the CDR3 is 14 residues. CDR3 sequence: CASSVGAGGETQYF. CDR3 nucleotide sequence: TGTGCCAGCAGCGTAGGGGCAGGGGGGGAGACCCAGTACTTC. The variable domain in full, completed from reference TRBV9 and TRBJ2-5, reads DSGVTQTPKHLITATGQRVTLRCSPRSGDLSVYWYQQSLDQGLQFLIQYYNGEERAKGNILERFSAQQFPDLHSELNLSSLELGDSALYFCASSVGAGGETQYFGPGTRLLVL.

The genes are TRBV25-1 and TRBJ2-7, with unresolved D. The V end lost 2 bases, the J end lost 7 bases, and 6 bases lay between the germline ends. Germline loops: CDR1 MGHDK, CDR2 SYGVNS. The CDR3 totals 11 residues. DNA of the CDR3: TGTGCCAGCAGTGAACTAGGAGAGCAGTACTTC. As protein: CASSELGEQYF.

In DNA, the CDR3 is TGTGCCACCAGCAGAGAGTATGAGGACAGCCACTCCTACGAGCAGTACTTC. Its translation is CATSREYEDSHSYEQYF. V usage is TRBV15 and J usage is TRBJ2-7; D perhaps matches TRBD1 (6 bases). Germline V gives CDR1 LNHNV, CDR2 YYDKDF (reference sequence). The V end lost 0 bases, the J end lost 0 bases, and 15 bases lay between the germline ends. This CDR3 has 17 amino acids.

The chain has TRBV5-1 and TRBJ1-4; unclear D gene. Per germline, CDR1 SGHRS and CDR2 YFSETQ. The V gene lost 0 bases and the J gene lost 8 bases, with 8 bases spanning the gap. This CDR3 contains 13 residues. In DNA, the CDR3 is TGCGCCAGCAGCTTGGCCACTGGGGAAAAACTGTTTTTT. Protein: CASSLATGEKLFF.

The CDR3 DNA reads TGTGCCAGCAGCTTATCGGGACAGCCCCAAGAGACCCAGTACTTC. It encodes CASSLSGQPQETQYF. V gene TRBV7-2 combines with J gene TRBJ2-5, with 7 bases aligning to TRBD1. In germline, CDR1 is SGHTA, CDR2 FQGNSA. CDR3 length: 15 amino acids. Trimming removed 2 bases from V and 1 base from J; junction bases left unmatched: 4.

This clone was detected only a few times. This chain uses TRBV6-5 with TRBJ2-5, with 14 bases that match TRBD2. Germline trimming cut 7 bases from V and 4 bases from J; bases unmatched to any gene: 5. This CDR3 has 15 residues. The germline gives CDR1 MNHEY, CDR2 SVGAGI. CDR3 nucleotides: TGTGCCAGCATCAAGACTAGCGGGGGGGGAGAGACCCAGTACTTC. The encoded protein is CASIKTSGGGETQYF.

The chain uses TRBV30 and TRBJ2-3, with a tentative D call TRBD1 (6 bases). This CDR3 is 15 amino acids long. Germline assignment: CDR1 GTSNPN and CDR2 SVGIG (reference sequence). The V end was cut by 3 bases, the J end by 8 bases, with 21 bases between. CDR3 region: CAWSPLRTEIGTQYF. The CDR3, as DNA: TGTGCCTGGAGCCCCCTGAGGACAGAGATTGGTACGCAGTATTTT.

The chain joins TRBV11-2 to TRBJ2-1; D gene uncertain. V dropped 1 base and J dropped 6 bases, with 1 base sitting between them. Looked up from germline, CDR1 is SGHAT and CDR2 is FQNNGV. The CDR3 consists of 11 residues. The CDR3 loop is CASSLANEQFF. CDR3 sequence (DNA): TGTGCCAGCAGCTTAGCCAATGAGCAGTTCTTC.

CDR3 in DNA: TGCGCCAGCAGTTCTGGGGGGAGAGCCTACGAGCAGTACTTC. Protein: CASSSGGRAYEQYF. V usage is TRBV10-1 and J usage is TRBJ2-7, with a possible D match to TRBD2 (6 bases). V was cut by 5 bases and J by 2 bases, with 13 bases left in between. This CDR3 region has 14 residues. Per germline, CDR1 WNHNN and CDR2 SYGVQD (reference sequence).

This clone was found once. The chain uses TRBV4-1 and TRBJ1-2; D possibly corresponds to TRBD1 (6 bases). The germline V gene has CDR1 MGHRA and CDR2 YSYEKL. The CDR3 has 14 residues. Trimming took off 3 bases at V and 3 bases at J, with 11 bases between the two ends. For the CDR3, the DNA is TGCGCCAGCAGCCACTCCAGGGGTGACTATGGCTACACCTTC. Translating gives CASSHSRGDYGYTF.

This chain uses TRBV10-3 with TRBJ2-2; D not certain. Germline V lookup: CDR1 ENHRY, CDR2 SYGVKD. This CDR3 comprises 14 residues. The V end was cut by 0 bases, the J end by 3 bases, with 5 bases between. For the CDR3, the DNA is TGTGCCATCAGTGAGTCTAGGGACACCGGGGAGCTGTTTTTT. Translating it yields CAISESRDTGELFF.

The chain carries TRBV5-1 and TRBJ1-1, with a weak D call TRBD1 (6 bases). This CDR3 comprises 15 residues. Germline-derived CDR1 and CDR2 are SGHRS and YFSETQ. V shed 4 bases and J shed 0 bases, with 13 bases lying between them. The CDR3 region has the DNA TGCGCCAGCAGCGGATCGGACAGTCTGAACACTGAAGCTTTCTTT. Translation gives CASSGSDSLNTEAFF.